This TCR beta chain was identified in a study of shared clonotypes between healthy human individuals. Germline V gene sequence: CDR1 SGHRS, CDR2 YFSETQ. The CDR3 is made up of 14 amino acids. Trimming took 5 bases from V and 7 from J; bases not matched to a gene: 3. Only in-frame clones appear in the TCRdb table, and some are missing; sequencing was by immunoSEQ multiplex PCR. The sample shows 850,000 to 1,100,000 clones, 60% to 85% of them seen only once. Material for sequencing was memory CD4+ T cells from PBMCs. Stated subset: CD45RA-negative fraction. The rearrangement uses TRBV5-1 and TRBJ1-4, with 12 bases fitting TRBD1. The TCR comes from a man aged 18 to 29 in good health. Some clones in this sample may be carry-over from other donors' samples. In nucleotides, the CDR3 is TGCGCCAGCAGATGGGACAGGGGGCCTGAAAAACTGTTTTTT. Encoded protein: CASRWDRGPEKLFF.